This T cell receptor (beta chain) was identified in a study of cytomegalovirus exposure and HLA in healthy donors. V trimming: 5 bases; J trimming: 7 bases; junction bases outside the gene matches: 4. CDR3 length equals 13 residues. Germline V gene lookup returns CDR1 SEHNR and CDR2 FQNEAQ (reference sequence). Each donor's status was that of a healthy bone marrow donor. PCR primers comprised 60 Vbeta and 13 Jbeta primers. Sequencing was performed with immunoSEQ multiplex PCR; in TCRdb, only in-frame clones are kept and a portion is missing. The sample contains 95,000 to 150,000 clones, 73% of which appear only once.

The sequence derives from a woman in her forties in good health and CMV-seronegative. The V call is TRBV7-9, the J call TRBJ1-2; the match to TRBD1 covers 10 bases. Sequenced sample: PBMCs. The CDR3 nucleotides are TGTGCCAGCAGCCGACAGGGGGCTAGTGGCTACACCTTC. Protein: CASSRQGASGYTF.